The present T cell receptor (beta chain) was sequenced within a study of blood T cell repertoires in COVID-19 (TCRdb year 2020). Describing the broader study: The collaborator samples originated in the United States, Italy and Spain and spanned the acute and convalescent phases of COVID-19. The material from the prospective study consisted of cDNA or gDNA derived from T cells, B-cell-depleted T cells, or PBMCs. Deeply sampled blood TCRbeta repertoires from subjects exposed to, actively infected with, or recovered from COVID-19 were included in the dataset. The repertoires were made available in a free public database intended to serve as a resource for research on the immune response to SARS-CoV-2. The samples were drawn from two sources: the first 160 participants of the ongoing ImmuneRACE study, and 950 to 1,500 subjects contributed by 6 global collaborators. The sample metadata nearly always contained a de-identified subject ID, COVID-19 status, age in years and sex. Where HLA class I and class II types were available, the types were taken from metadata supplied by the sample provider, not from assay-based typing. Study-level results and caveats: The amount of clinical and demographic metadata varied by source and participant and was provided uncurated.

Collaborating institutions collected whole blood in K2EDTA tubes following their own protocols. For TCRbeta analysis, collaborators shipped samples in one of three forms: frozen whole blood, isolated PBMCs, or DNA extracted from either of those sample types. TCRbeta CDR3 regions were amplified from genomic DNA by means of the immunoSEQ Assay, a bias-controlled multiplex PCR. Under the source paper's analysis protocol: The number of nucleated cells in each sample was estimated from the amplification of reference gene primers within the assay. To quantify the absolute abundance of each unique TCRbeta CDR3 rearrangement, sequence reads were collapsed and filtered. For each sample, productive Simpson clonality was calculated as the square root of Simpson's diversity index across productive rearrangements. TCRdb obtained this table from immuneACCESS and retained in-frame rearrangements with V and J assigned. These tables miss some clones; where compared with another copy, unresolved V genes account for less than half of the shortfall, and the remainder is unexplained. The D gene and trimming were derived from the DNA, and the V and J assignments and clone size from that table. The sample includes around 220,000 clones, with around 84% observed a single time. The biggest ten clones account for 15% to 20% of the sample.

In the case of this clone: No cognate antigen has been identified for it. The sample holds no much larger clone one base away, and base qualities are not on file.

Measured from the cysteine to the phenylalanine, the CDR3 is 16 residues long. The kept DNA is CDR3 alone, 48 bases in frame from the first base. V gives up 2 bases and J gives up 1 base, and the segment between their germline ends measures 14 bases. Looking up the germline V gene yields CDR1 MNHEY and CDR2 SVGAGI. The rearranged chain carries TRBV6-5 and TRBJ1-1, with a tentative D gene TRBD1 over 6 matching bases. The origin of this receptor is a young man with active or convalescent COVID-19. The sample taken for sequencing was peripheral blood. The CDR3: CASSYDRPPRNTEAFF. The nucleotide sequence reads TGTGCCAGCAGTTACGACAGGCCCCCCAGGAACACTGAAGCTTTCTTT.